This record looks at one TCR beta chain sequence and its context. From the RT-PCR reads, TCRdb called clonotypes with MiXCR, one entry per CDR3 protein. Among about 620,000 distinct CDR3 sequences, 10% to 12% were seen once, and the ten largest hold 11%. This sample was taken from a study of response to subunit inactivated influenza vaccine. The length of the CDR3 is 13 residues. The V gene lost 5 bases and the J gene lost 5 bases, with 9 bases spanning the gap. Germline assignment: CDR1 MNHNS and CDR2 SASEGT. These data are also associated with another study on T cells expressing NK-cell markers. That paper states: With UMIs, 5'RACE template switching was used to make TCR beta cDNA. Sorted CD3+CD56-NKG2C+, CD3+CD56+NKG2C- and CD3+CD56+NKG2C+ T cells were the source of the TCR beta repertoires. Seven of eight sequenced donors tested HCMV-seropositive; one tested seronegative. No clear determination of HCMV specificity was made for expanded NKG2C+ T cell clones.

V usage is TRBV6-1 and J usage is TRBJ2-2; D is unresolved. This specimen was PBMCs from blood, taken on the day of vaccination. The receptor's source is a man aged 50-59 years who received an inactivated influenza vaccine. The CDR3 DNA reads TGTGCCAGCAGTCCCACATATACCGGGGAGCTGTTTTTT. Protein product: CASSPTYTGELFF.